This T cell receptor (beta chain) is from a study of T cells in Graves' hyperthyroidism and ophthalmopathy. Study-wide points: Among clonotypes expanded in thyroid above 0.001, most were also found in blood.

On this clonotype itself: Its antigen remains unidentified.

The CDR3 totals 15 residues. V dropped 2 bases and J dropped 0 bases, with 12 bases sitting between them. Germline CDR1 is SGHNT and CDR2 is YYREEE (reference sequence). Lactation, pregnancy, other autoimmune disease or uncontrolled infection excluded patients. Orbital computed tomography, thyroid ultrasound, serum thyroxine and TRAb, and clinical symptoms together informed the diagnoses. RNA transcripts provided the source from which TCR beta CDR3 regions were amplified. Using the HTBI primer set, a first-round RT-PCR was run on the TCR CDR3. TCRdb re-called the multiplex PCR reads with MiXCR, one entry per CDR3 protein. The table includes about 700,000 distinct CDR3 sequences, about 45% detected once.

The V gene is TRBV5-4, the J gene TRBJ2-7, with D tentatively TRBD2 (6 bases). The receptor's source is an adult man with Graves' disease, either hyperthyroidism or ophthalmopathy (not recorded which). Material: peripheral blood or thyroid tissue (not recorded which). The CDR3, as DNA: TGTGCCAGCAGCTTCCCCGGGACTCTCTCCTACGAGCAGTACTTC. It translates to CASSFPGTLSYEQYF.